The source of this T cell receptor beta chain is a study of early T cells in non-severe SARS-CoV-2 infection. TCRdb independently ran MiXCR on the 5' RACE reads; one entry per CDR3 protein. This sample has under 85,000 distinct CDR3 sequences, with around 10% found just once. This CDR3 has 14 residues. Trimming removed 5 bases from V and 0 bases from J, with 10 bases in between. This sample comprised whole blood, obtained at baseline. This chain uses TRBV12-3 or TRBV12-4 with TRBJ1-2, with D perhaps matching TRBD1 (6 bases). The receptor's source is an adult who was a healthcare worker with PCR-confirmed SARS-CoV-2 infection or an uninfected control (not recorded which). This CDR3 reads CASSTTGSNYGYTF. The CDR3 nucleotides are TGTGCCAGCAGTACTACAGGGTCTAACTATGGCTACACCTTC.